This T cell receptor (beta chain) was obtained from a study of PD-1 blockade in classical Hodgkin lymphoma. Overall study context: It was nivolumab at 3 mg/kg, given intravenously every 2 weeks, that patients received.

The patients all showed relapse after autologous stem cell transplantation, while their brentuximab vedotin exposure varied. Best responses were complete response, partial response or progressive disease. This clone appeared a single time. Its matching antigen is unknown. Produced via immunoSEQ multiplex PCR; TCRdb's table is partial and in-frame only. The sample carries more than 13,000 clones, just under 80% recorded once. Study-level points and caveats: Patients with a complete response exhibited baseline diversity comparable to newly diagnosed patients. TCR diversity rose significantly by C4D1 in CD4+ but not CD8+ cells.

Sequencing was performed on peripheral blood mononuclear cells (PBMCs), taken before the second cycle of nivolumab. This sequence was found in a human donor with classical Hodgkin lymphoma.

This chain's CDR3 is CASSLTRVLSYNEQFF. The CDR3, as DNA: TGTGCCAGCAGCTTAACCAGGGTTCTCTCCTACAATGAGCAGTTCTTC. The genes are TRBV7-8 and TRBJ2-1; tentative D call: TRBD1 (5 bases). The V end lost 2 bases, the J end lost 0 bases, and 11 bases lay between the germline ends. Germline-derived CDR1 and CDR2 are SGHVS and FQNEAQ. This CDR3 is built from 16 residues.